The 13 T cell receptor beta chains given below trace back to one sample, sequenced in a study of blood T cell repertoires in COVID-19. Data came from immunoSEQ multiplex PCR; TCRdb stores just in-frame clones and leaves some out. This sample yields almost 300,000 clones, of which around nine tenths are seen a single time; roughly 1.3% belongs to the top ten. Sequencing input: peripheral blood. These receptors came from a man in his sixties or seventies with acute or convalescent COVID-19.

The rearrangement uses TRBV18 and TRBJ1-5, with D unclear. V lost 6 bases, J lost 2 bases, and 14 bases lay in between. Germline values: CDR1 KGHSH, CDR2 LQKENI. The CDR3 is 15 residues long. In nucleotides, the CDR3 is TGTGCCAGCTCCCCGGGGAGTTTGGGCAATCAGCCCCAGCATTTT. Residues: CASSPGSLGNQPQHF.

The V and J genes are TRBV19 and TRBJ1-1; 7 bases are a match to TRBD1. The germline V gene encodes CDR1 LNHDA and CDR2 SQIVND (reference sequence). The CDR3 extends over 15 amino acids. The ends lost 1 base at V and 4 bases at J; junction bases unmatched: 6. The CDR3 reads CASSIVRRGSTEAFF. DNA for the CDR3: TGTGCCAGTAGTATAGTGCGCAGGGGGTCCACTGAAGCTTTCTTT.

This sequence joins TRBV2 and TRBJ1-1, with D tentatively TRBD1 (5 bases). This CDR3 has 15 residues. Germline V gene sequence: CDR1 SNHLY, CDR2 FYNNEI. Deletions cut 10 bases from V and 4 bases from J, with 22 bases between. The CDR3 spells CATELGQGGITEAFF. CDR3 nucleotides: TGTGCCACCGAGCTCGGTCAGGGCGGTATCACTGAAGCTTTCTTT.

V gene TRBV6-2 or TRBV6-3 combines with J gene TRBJ1-5, with a tentative D call TRBD1 (5 bases). V dropped 4 bases and J dropped 6 bases, with 16 bases sitting between them. The germline CDR1 and CDR2 sequences are MNHEY and SVGEGT. CDR3 length: 15 residues. The CDR3 region has the DNA TGTGCCAGCAGTTTGGCAGGGTCATGGAGTCAGCCCCAGCATTTT. Residues: CASSLAGSWSQPQHF.

CDR3 amino acids: CASSLSPGAPRNSPLHF. CDR3 nucleotides: TGTGCCAGCAGCTTATCCCCAGGGGCCCCTCGTAATTCACCCCTCCACTTT. The chain joins TRBV7-2 to TRBJ1-6; a weak D match, TRBD1 (6 bases). There are 17 residues in the CDR3. CDR1 SGHTA and CDR2 FQGNSA come from the germline V gene. V was trimmed by 2 bases and J by 6 bases, leaving 17 bases between them.

CDR3 bases: TGTGCCACCTTAGCGGGGGCGGGGCAAGAGACCCAGTACTTC. Amino acids: CATLAGAGQETQYF. The J gene is TRBJ2-5, the V gene TRBV10-3, with TRBD2 matching 9 bases. This CDR3 has 14 amino acids. With V trimmed by 10 bases and J by 2 bases, 8 bases remained unmatched. Germline V CDR1 and CDR2: ENHRY, SYGVKD.

The CDR3: CASSISSGSTGANVLTF. The CDR3 nucleotides read TGTGCCAGTAGTATTAGTAGCGGGAGTACTGGGGCCAACGTCCTGACTTTC. This sequence joins TRBV19 and TRBJ2-6, with TRBD2 matching 9 bases. The length of the CDR3 is 17 residues. The V segment lost 3 bases and the J segment 2 bases; nucleotides outside the gene matches: 5. Germline assignment: CDR1 LNHDA and CDR2 SQIVND (reference sequence).

The chain has TRBV3-1 (or the pseudogene TRBV3-2) and TRBJ2-7; D may be TRBD1 (6 bases). V lost 4 bases to trimming and J lost 2 bases, with 12 bases between them. This CDR3 has 14 residues. Germline assignment: CDR1 LGHDT and CDR2 YNNKEL (reference sequence). CDR3 nucleotide sequence: TGTGCCAGCAGCCCGGACGGACAGACCTACGAGCAGTACTTC. This sequence encodes CASSPDGQTYEQYF.

V gene TRBV20-1 combines with J gene TRBJ2-7; D is possibly TRBD2 (7 bases). This CDR3 has 14 amino acids. Germline V gene sequence: CDR1 DFQATT, CDR2 SNEGSKA (reference sequence). V lost 3 bases and J lost 0, with 12 bases in between. The CDR3 loop is CSASDGGASYEQYF. CDR3 DNA: TGCAGTGCTAGTGATGGGGGGGCCTCCTACGAGCAGTACTTC.

V usage is TRBV24-1 and J usage is TRBJ1-1; D remains ambiguous. Between the trimmed V and J ends, which lost 4 bases and 0 bases, there was a span of 8 bases. The germline V gene encodes CDR1 KGHDR and CDR2 SFDVKD. The CDR3 is 14 residues long. The CDR3 DNA follows: TGTGCCACCAGTGACCCGACTCTGAACACTGAAGCTTTCTTT. Amino acid sequence: CATSDPTLNTEAFF.

V and J are TRBV4-3 and TRBJ2-1, with D perhaps TRBD2 (7 bases). Trimming removed 1 base at V and 6 bases at J, with 16 bases between. Germline CDR1 and CDR2: LGHNA and YSLEER. CDR3 length: 16 amino acids. The CDR3 sequence: CASSQVLGGPVNEQFF. DNA of the CDR3: TGCGCCAGCAGCCAAGTTCTGGGGGGGCCGGTCAATGAGCAGTTCTTC.

This chain uses TRBV28 with TRBJ2-7; 11 positions match TRBD2. This CDR3 has 14 amino acids. V shed 6 bases, J shed 3 bases, and the junction held 4 bases outside the gene matches. The germline V gene has CDR1 MDHEN and CDR2 SYDVKM. DNA of the CDR3: TGTGCCAGCAGCCTGGGACTAGCGGACTACGAGCAGTACTTC. Its protein product is CASSLGLADYEQYF.

The chain recombines TRBV5-1 with TRBJ2-5; no clear D gene. The CDR3 runs to 14 residues. Germline V CDR1 and CDR2: SGHRS, YFSETQ. Trimming cost V 2 bases and J 1 base, with 9 bases left between them. CDR3 protein: CASSFSASQETQYF. As DNA, the CDR3 is TGCGCCAGCAGCTTTTCAGCGTCCCAAGAGACCCAGTACTTC.